These 5 T cell receptor beta chains originate from one sample sequenced in a study of blood T cell repertoires in COVID-19. Profiled with immunoSEQ multiplex PCR; TCRdb holds only in-frame clones, not every one. This sample has 210,000 or so clones, with 80% to 90% found just once. Sample: peripheral blood. The receptors were gathered from a woman in her seventies with active or convalescent COVID-19.

The chain recombines TRBV4-1 with TRBJ2-7; TRBD1 matches at 9 bases. This CDR3 has 14 residues. CDR1 MGHRA and CDR2 YSYEKL come from the germline V gene. Losses at the gene ends were 4 bases for V and 1 base for J; bases not matched to a gene: 2. The CDR3 DNA reads TGCGCCAGCAGCCCGGGACAGGGATCCTACGAGCAGTACTTC. Its translation is CASSPGQGSYEQYF.

V is TRBV4-1 and J is TRBJ2-1; the match to TRBD2 covers 9 bases. The length of the CDR3 is 16 residues. CDR1 is MGHRA, CDR2 YSYEKL, per germline. Unmatched junction bases numbered 7, after V lost 0 bases and J lost 7 bases. The CDR3 protein is CASSQDRAGGPNEQFF. CDR3 nucleotides: TGCGCCAGCAGCCAAGATAGGGCGGGAGGGCCGAATGAGCAGTTCTTC.

The V and J genes are TRBV30 and TRBJ1-6, with TRBD1 as a possible D gene (6 bases). Trimming shortened V by 2 bases and J by 10 bases, and 12 bases separated the two germline ends. Germline V lookup: CDR1 GTSNPN, CDR2 SVGIG (reference sequence). This CDR3 is 13 amino acids long. CDR3 residues: CAWSLQGSSPLHF. In nucleotides, the CDR3 is TGTGCCTGGAGTTTACAGGGTTCCTCACCCCTCCACTTT.

CDR3 bases: TGTGCCAGCAGCCAAGCTCCTGGGGGGACAGAGATAAACACCATATATTTT. Its translation is CASSQAPGGTEINTIYF. The chain couples TRBV3-1 (or the pseudogene TRBV3-2) to TRBJ1-3, with 7 bases that match TRBD1. Trimming cost V 1 base and J 6 bases; bases outside gene matches: 12. This CDR3 spans 17 amino acids. Germline CDR1 is LGHDT and CDR2 is YNNKEL (reference sequence).

The gene calls are TRBV19 and TRBJ2-3; a weak D match, TRBD1 (5 bases). The V end lost 5 bases, the J end lost 0 bases, and 9 bases lay between the germline ends. This CDR3 spans 14 amino acids. CDR1 is LNHDA, CDR2 SQIVND, per germline (reference sequence). DNA of the CDR3: TGTGCCAGTAGTCTAGGGGCTAGCACAGATACGCAGTATTTT. This translates into CASSLGASTDTQYF.